This T cell receptor beta chain originates from a study of beta chain features in type 1 diabetes. About the study: There was similarity between patients and healthy donors in age, gender and cell yields.

Investigators reverse transcribed all isolated RNA, so they sequenced expressed TCRB transcripts. The method was immunoSEQ multiplex PCR; TCRdb's version includes in-frame clones alone and lacks a portion of them. The table lists hundreds of thousands of clones, around 15% of them singletons. Study-level points and caveats: Within each of all four CD4+ subsets, Type 1 diabetes patients had TCRB CDR3s that were moderately but significantly shorter.

For this clone: The antigen is unknown.

The CDR3 runs to 13 residues. Germline CDR1 reads MGHDK; CDR2 reads SYGVNS. J gave up 8 bases and V 3 bases, and 4 bases lay outside the gene matches. This clonotype was sampled from a man aged 18 to 29 with type 1 diabetes. The source material was naive CD4+ T cells from blood. The chain employs TRBV25-1 and TRBJ2-1, with TRBD1 identical over 7 bases. CDR3 amino acids: CASSEYRGDEQFF. The CDR3 DNA is TGTGCCAGCAGTGAGTACAGGGGCGATGAGCAGTTCTTC.